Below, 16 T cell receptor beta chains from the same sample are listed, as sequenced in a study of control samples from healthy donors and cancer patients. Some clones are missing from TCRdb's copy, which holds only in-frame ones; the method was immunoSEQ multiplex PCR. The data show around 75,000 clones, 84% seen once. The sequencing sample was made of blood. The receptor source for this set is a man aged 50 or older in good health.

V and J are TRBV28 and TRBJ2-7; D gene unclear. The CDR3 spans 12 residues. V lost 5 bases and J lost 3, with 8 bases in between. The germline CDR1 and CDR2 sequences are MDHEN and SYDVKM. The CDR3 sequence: CASSVRYYEQYF. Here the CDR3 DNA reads TGTGCCAGCAGTGTGAGGTACTACGAGCAGTACTTC.

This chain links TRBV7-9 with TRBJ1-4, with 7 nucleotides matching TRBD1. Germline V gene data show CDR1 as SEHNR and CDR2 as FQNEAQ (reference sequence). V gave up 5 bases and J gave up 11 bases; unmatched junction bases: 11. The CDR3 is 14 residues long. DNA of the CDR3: TGTGCCAGCAGCCACCGGGACAGTTCAGGCAAACTGTTTTTT. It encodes CASSHRDSSGKLFF.

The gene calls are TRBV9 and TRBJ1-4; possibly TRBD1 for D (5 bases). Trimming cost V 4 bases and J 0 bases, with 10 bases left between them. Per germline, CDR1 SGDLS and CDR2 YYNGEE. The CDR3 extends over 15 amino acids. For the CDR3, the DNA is TGTGCCAGCAGCCTGGAGGGGACAACTAATGAAAAACTGTTTTTT. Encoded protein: CASSLEGTTNEKLFF.

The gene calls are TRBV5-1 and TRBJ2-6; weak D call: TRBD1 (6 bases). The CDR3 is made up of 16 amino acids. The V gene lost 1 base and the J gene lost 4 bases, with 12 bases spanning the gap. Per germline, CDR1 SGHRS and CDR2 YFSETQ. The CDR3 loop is CASSLTGTEGANVLTF. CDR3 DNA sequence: TGCGCCAGCAGCTTGACAGGGACGGAAGGGGCCAACGTCCTGACTTTC.

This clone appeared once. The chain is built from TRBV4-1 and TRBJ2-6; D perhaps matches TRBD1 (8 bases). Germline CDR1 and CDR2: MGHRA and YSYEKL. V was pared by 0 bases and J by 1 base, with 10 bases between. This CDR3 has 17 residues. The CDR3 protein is CASSQEQGGSGANVLTF. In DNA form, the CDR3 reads TGCGCCAGCAGCCAAGAACAGGGGGGGTCTGGGGCCAACGTCCTGACTTTC.

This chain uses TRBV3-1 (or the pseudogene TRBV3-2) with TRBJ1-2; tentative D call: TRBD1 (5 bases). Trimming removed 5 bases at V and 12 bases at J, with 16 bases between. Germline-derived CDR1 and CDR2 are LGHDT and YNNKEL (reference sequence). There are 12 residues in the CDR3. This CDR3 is CASSSSTAGHTF. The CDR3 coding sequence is TGTGCCAGCAGCTCCTCTACGGCAGGGCACACCTTC.

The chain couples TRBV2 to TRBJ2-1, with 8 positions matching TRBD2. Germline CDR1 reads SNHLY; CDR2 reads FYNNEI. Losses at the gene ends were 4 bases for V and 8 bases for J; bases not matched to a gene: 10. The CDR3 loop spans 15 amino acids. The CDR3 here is CASSALPGGPDEQFF. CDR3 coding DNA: TGTGCCAGCAGTGCTCTCCCGGGAGGGCCTGATGAGCAGTTCTTC.

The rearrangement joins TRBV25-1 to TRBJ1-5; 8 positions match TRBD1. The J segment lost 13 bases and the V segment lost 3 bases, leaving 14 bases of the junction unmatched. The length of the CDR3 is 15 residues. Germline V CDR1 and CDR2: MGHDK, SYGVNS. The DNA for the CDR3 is TGTGCCAGCAGTGATAGTAGGACAGGGCCGTATTCTCAGCATTTT. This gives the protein CASSDSRTGPYSQHF.

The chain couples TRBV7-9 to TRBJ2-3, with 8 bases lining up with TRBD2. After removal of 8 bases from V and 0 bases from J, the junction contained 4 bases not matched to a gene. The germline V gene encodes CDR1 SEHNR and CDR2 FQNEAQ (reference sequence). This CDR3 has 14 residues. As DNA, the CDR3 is TGTGCCAGCCCAAGCGGGGGTAGCACAGATACGCAGTATTTT. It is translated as CASPSGGSTDTQYF.

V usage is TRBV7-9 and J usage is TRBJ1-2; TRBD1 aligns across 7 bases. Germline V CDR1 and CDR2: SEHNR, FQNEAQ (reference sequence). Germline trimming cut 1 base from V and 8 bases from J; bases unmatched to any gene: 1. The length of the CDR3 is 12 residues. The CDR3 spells CASSLEQGGYTF. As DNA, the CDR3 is TGTGCCAGCAGCTTAGAACAGGGGGGCTACACCTTC. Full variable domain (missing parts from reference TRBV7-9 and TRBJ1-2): DTGVSQNPRHKITKRGQNVTFRCDPISEHNRLYWYRQTLGQGPEFLTYFQNEAQLEKSRLLSDRFSAERPKGSFSTLEIQRTEQGDSAMYLCASSLEQGGYTFGSGTRLTVV.

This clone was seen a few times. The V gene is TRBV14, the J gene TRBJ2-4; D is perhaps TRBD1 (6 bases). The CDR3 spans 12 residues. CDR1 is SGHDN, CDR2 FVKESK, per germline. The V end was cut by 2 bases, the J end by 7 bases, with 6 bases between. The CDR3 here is CASSQQGNIQYF. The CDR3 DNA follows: TGTGCCAGCAGCCAACAGGGGAACATTCAGTACTTC.

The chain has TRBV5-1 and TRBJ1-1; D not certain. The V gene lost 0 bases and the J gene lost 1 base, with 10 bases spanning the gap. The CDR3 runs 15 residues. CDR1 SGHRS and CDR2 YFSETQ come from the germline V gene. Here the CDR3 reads CASSLVAIGNTEAFF. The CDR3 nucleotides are TGCGCCAGCAGCTTGGTGGCGATCGGGAACACTGAAGCTTTCTTT.

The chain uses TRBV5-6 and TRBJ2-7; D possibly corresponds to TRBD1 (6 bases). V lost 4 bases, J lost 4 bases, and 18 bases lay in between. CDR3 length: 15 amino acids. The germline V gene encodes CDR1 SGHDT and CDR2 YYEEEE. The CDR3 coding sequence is TGTGCCAGCAGCAGACAGACAGGAATAACTTACGAGCAGTACTTC. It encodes CASSRQTGITYEQYF.

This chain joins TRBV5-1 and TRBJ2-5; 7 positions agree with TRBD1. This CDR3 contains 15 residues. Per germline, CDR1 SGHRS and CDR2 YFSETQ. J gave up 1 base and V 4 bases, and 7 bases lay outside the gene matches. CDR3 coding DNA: TGCGCCAGCAGCAGCAACAGGGGATTCCAAGAGACCCAGTACTTC. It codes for CASSSNRGFQETQYF.

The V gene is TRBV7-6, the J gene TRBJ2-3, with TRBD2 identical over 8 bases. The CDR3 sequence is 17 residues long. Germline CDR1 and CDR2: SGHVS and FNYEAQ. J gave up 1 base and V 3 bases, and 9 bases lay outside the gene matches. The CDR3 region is CASSFGRGADRTDTQYF. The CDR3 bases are TGTGCCAGCAGCTTCGGGAGGGGGGCCGACCGCACAGATACGCAGTATTTT.

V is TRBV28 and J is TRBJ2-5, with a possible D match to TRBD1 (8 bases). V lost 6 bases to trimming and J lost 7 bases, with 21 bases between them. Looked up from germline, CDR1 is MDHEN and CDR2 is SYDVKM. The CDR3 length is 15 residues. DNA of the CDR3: TGTGCCAGCAGGAAACAGGGGGGGGTGGTAGGGACCCAGTACTTC. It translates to CASRKQGGVVGTQYF.